This T cell receptor (beta chain) was recovered during a study of T cell responses to AZD1222 COVID-19 vaccine. Study results and caveats: The study identified only six AZD1222 recipients as seropositive at baseline. After the peak T cell response, and only then, were repertoires sampled. Spike-specific TCR breadth rose after two AZD1222 doses, and depth rose as well. Clonal diversity may have been underestimated in mostly white British donors.

Here immunoSEQ multiplex PCR was the method, and the copy in TCRdb shows in-frame clones only, minus some. Here the sample spans 140,000 to 150,000 clones, over 80% being singletons. With 6 bases removed from V and 3 bases from J, the gap between germline ends came to 14 bases. Looked up from germline, CDR1 is MNHEY and CDR2 is SVGAGI. This CDR3 is built from 15 residues. On this clone itself: Its cognate antigen is unknown.

The source is an adult who received the AZD1222 COVID-19 vaccine. V usage is TRBV6-5 and J usage is TRBJ2-2; D is uncertain. Specimen: peripheral blood, collected 28 days after the second AZD1222 dose. The CDR3 loop reads CASRPTVVDTGELFF. The CDR3 nucleotides are TGTGCCAGCAGGCCGACGGTGGTGGACACCGGGGAGCTGTTTTTT.